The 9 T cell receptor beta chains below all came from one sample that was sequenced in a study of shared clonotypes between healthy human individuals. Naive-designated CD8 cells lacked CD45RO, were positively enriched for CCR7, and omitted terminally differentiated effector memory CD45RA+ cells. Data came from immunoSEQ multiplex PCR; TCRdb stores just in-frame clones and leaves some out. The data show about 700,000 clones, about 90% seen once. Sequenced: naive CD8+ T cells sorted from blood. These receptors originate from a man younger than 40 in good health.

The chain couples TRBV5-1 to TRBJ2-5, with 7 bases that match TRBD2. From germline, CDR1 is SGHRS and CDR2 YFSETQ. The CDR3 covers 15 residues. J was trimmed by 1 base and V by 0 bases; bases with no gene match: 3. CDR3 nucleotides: TGCGCCAGCAGCTTGGGCGAGCGGGGCCAAGAGACCCAGTACTTC. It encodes CASSLGERGQETQYF.

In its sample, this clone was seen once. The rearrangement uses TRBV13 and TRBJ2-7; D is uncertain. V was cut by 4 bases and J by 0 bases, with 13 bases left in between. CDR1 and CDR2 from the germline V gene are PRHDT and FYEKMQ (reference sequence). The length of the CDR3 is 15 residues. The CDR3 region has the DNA TGTGCCAGCAGCTCGACCCCGTTGAGCTCCTACGAGCAGTACTTC. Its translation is CASSSTPLSSYEQYF. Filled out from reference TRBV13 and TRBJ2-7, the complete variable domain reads AAGVIQSPRHLIKEKRETATLKCYPIPRHDTVYWYQQGPGQDPQFLISFYEKMQSDKGSIPDRFSAQQFSDYHSELNMSSLELGDSALYFCASSSTPLSSYEQYFGPGTRLTVT.

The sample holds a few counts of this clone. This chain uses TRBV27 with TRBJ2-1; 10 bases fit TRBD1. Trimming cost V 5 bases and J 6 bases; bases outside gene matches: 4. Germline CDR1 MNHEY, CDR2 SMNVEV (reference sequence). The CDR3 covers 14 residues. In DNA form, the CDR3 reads TGTGCCAGCAGTCCAGGACAGGGGGGCAATGAGCAGTTCTTC. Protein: CASSPGQGGNEQFF.

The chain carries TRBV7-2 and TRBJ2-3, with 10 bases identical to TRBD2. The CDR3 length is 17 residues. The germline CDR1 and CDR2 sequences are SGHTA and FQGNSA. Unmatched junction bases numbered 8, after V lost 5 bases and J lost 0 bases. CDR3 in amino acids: CASSRRLAGISTDTQYF. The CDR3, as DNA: TGTGCCAGCAGCCGGCGACTAGCGGGTATTAGCACAGATACGCAGTATTTT.

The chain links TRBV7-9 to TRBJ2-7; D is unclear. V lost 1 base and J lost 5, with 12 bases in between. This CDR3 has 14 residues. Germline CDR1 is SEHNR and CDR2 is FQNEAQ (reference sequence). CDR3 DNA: TGTGCCAGCAGCTTAGATGGTAAACGGGACGAGCAGTACTTC. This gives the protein CASSLDGKRDEQYF.

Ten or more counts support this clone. Here the CDR3 DNA reads TGTGCCAGCAGCCCGACCCCTCGGGGAGCGCAGTATTTT. Amino acids: CASSPTPRGAQYF. The chain couples TRBV11-2 to TRBJ2-3; weak D call: TRBD2 (5 bases). Germline-derived CDR1 and CDR2 are SGHAT and FQNNGV. The CDR3 is 13 amino acids. Trimming pared 5 bases from V and 10 bases from J, leaving 16 bases between.

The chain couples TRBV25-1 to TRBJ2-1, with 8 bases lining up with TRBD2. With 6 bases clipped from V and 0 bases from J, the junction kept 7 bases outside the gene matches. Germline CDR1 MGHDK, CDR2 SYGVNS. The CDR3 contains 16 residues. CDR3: CASRRGLDSSYNEQFF. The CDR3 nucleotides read TGTGCCAGCAGGAGGGGACTAGATAGCTCCTACAATGAGCAGTTCTTC.

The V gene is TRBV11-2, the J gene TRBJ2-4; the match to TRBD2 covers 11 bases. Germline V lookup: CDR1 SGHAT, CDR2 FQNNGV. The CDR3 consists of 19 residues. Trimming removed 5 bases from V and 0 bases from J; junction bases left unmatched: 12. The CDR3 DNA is TGTGCCAGCAGCCGGACAACTAGCGGGAGTATAGAAGCCAAAAACATTCAGTACTTC. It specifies CASSRTTSGSIEAKNIQYF.

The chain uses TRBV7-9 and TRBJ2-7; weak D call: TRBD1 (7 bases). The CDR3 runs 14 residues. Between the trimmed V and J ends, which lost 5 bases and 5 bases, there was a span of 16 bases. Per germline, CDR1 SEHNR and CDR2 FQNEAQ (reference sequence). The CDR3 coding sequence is TGTGCCAGCAGCGAAGGAGGGGGCCTGAACGAGCAGTACTTC. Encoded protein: CASSEGGGLNEQYF.